This T cell receptor beta chain was recovered during a study of early T cells in non-severe SARS-CoV-2 infection. Study information: Sequencing of unsorted whole blood was done on bulk RNA, leaving chains unpaired. Study conclusions and caveats: Reliance on VDJdb matching favored anti-spike CD8 responses; private and CD4 specificities were missed.

About this clonotype: The antigen is unknown.

The library protocol tagged individual cDNA molecules with unique molecular identifiers. TCRdb reanalysed the 5' RACE reads using MiXCR and keeps one entry per CDR3 protein. Of about 52,000 distinct CDR3 sequences listed, 9.5% to 12% are singletons. The ends lost 6 bases at V and 1 base at J; junction bases unmatched: 9. The CDR3 contains 15 residues. Germline V gives CDR1 DFQATT, CDR2 SNEGSKA (reference sequence). This TCR was recovered from an adult who was a healthcare worker with PCR-confirmed SARS-CoV-2 infection or an uninfected control (not recorded which). The source material was whole blood. This chain links TRBV20-1 with TRBJ2-3; 8 bases map to TRBD2. CDR3 loop: CSAPASGHRTDTQYF. The CDR3 DNA sequence: TGCAGTGCGCCCGCTAGCGGGCACCGCACAGATACGCAGTATTTT.